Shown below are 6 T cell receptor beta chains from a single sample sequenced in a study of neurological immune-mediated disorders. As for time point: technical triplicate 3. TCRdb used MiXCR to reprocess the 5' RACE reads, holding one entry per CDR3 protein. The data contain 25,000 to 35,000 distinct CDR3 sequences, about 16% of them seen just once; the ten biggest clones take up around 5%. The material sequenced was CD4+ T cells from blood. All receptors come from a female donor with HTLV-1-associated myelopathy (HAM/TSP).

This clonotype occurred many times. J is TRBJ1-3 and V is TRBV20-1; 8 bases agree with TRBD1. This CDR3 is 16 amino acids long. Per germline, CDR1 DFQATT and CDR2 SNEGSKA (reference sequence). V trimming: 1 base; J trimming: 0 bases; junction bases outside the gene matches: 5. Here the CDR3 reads CSARGGQADSGNTIYF. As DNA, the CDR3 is TGCAGTGCTAGAGGGGGACAGGCCGACTCTGGAAACACCATATATTTT.

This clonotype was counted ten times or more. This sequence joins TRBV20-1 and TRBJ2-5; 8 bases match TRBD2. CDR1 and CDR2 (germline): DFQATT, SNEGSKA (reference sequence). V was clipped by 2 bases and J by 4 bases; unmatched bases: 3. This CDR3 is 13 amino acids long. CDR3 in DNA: TGCAGTGCTAGATCGCGGGGGGTAGAGACCCAGTACTTC. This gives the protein CSARSRGVETQYF.

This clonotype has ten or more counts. The CDR3 loop is CSASRTSGINEQYF. The DNA of the CDR3 is TGCAGTGCTAGTCGGACTAGCGGGATAAACGAGCAGTACTTC. The J gene is TRBJ2-7, the V gene TRBV20-1, with 12 bases lining up with TRBD2. This CDR3 is built from 14 residues. The ends lost 3 bases at V and 5 bases at J; junction bases unmatched: 5. The germline V gene has CDR1 DFQATT and CDR2 SNEGSKA (reference sequence).

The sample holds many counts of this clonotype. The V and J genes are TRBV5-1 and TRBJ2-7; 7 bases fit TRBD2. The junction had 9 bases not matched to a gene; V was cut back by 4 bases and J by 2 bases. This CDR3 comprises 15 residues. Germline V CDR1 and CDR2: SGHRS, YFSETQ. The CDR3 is CASSTVGGGTYEQYF. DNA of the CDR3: TGCGCCAGCAGCACAGTAGGCGGGGGAACCTACGAGCAGTACTTC.

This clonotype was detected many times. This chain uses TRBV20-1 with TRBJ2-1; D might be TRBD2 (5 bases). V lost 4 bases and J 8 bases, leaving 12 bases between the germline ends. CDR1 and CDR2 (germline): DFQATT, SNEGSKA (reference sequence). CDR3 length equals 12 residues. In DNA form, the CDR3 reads TGCAGTGCTACCGTGGCTAGCCATGAGCAGTTCTTC. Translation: CSATVASHEQFF.

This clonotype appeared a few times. CDR3 amino acids: CASSLTGGEDTQYF. CDR3 DNA sequence: TGCGCCAGCAGCTTGACAGGGGGAGAAGATACGCAGTATTTT. The chain has TRBV5-1 and TRBJ2-3, with 8 bases lining up with TRBD1. Germline trimming cut 1 base from V and 5 bases from J; bases unmatched to any gene: 3. The germline CDR1 and CDR2 sequences are SGHRS and YFSETQ. The length of the CDR3 is 14 residues.